Reported below is one T cell receptor beta chain. The data were obtained in a study of blood T cell repertoires in COVID-19. The overall study: Samples taken during acute and convalescent COVID-19 were collected in the United States, Italy and Spain. PBMCs, B-cell-depleted T cells, or T cells provided the cDNA or gDNA that made up the material.

As originally analysed: From reference gene primer amplification, estimates of nucleated cell counts were derived. Data came from immunoSEQ multiplex PCR; TCRdb stores just in-frame clones and leaves some out. V and J calls and clone size come straight from that table; D and trimming were deduced from the DNA. The data hold under 150,000 clones, with more than 75% observed a single time. Germline loops: CDR1 SQVTM, CDR2 ANQGSEA. The junction had 7 bases not matched to a gene; V was cut back by 4 bases and J by 2 bases. This CDR3 is 16 amino acids long. The sample comprised peripheral blood. The rearrangement joins TRBV29-1 to TRBJ2-7, with TRBD2 identical over 14 bases. This clonotype was obtained from a man aged 55-75 years with active or convalescent COVID-19. This CDR3 reads CSVVRTSGRTPYEQYF. The CDR3, as DNA: TGCAGCGTTGTAAGGACTAGCGGGAGGACCCCCTACGAGCAGTACTTC.